This TCR beta chain comes out of a study of OX40 agonist ivuxolimab in advanced cancers. Overall study results and limits: By week 6 at 0.1 to 3.0 mg/kg, blood CD4+ and CD8+ T cells had expanded clonally.

Assay: immunoSEQ multiplex PCR; the TCRdb copy retains only in-frame clones and omits some. The sample has 77,000 or so clones; over 70% are singletons. The timepoints at which blood was sampled were baseline, cycle 4 day 1, and cycle 7 day 1. Remarks on this clone: No antigen is known for it.

CDR1 is LGHNT and CDR2 is FRNRAP in the germline V gene. This CDR3 spans 16 amino acids. V was clipped by 0 bases and J by 1 base, with 12 bases between them. The receptor was isolated from an adult with an advanced solid tumor such as melanoma, head and neck, liver or kidney cancer. Sequenced material: CD4+ or CD8+ T cells sorted from blood, taken in a trial of the OX40 agonist ivuxolimab. This chain connects TRBV12-5 to TRBJ1-2, with D possibly TRBD1 on 6 matching bases. CDR3 nucleotide sequence: TGTGCTAGTGGTTTGGTACTCGACAGGATTAACTATGGCTACACCTTC. Amino acids: CASGLVLDRINYGYTF.